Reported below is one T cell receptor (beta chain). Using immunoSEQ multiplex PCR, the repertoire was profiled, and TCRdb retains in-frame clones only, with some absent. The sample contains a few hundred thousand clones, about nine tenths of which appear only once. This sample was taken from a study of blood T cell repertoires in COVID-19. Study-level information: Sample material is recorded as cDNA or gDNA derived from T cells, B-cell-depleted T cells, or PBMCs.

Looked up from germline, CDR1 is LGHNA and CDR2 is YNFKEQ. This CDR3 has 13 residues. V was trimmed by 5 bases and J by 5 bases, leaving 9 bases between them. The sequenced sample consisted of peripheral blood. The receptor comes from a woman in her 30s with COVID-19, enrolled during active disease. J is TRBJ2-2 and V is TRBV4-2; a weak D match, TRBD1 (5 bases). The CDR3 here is CASSEPGTGELFF. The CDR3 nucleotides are TGTGCCAGCAGCGAACCAGGGACCGGGGAGCTGTTTTTT.